Here is one T cell receptor (beta chain) with its context. Specified time point: time of PML onset. PML in natalizumab-treated patients developed after between about 15 and 60 months of natalizumab therapy. All PML patients were female, and all patients had earlier interferon beta. This CDR3 is built from 15 residues. V lost 1 base, J lost 0 bases, and 8 bases lay in between. CDR1 is SGHRS, CDR2 YFSETQ, per germline. These data originate in a study of multiple sclerosis patients with progressive multifocal leukoencephalopathy. TCRdb's table, derived via immunoSEQ multiplex PCR, lists solely in-frame clones and lacks some. The sample lists some 30,000 clones; 85% to 90% were seen once.

This chain uses TRBV5-1 with TRBJ2-1, with D hard to call. This clonotype originated in a woman under 40 with progressive multifocal leukoencephalopathy. This material consisted of PBMCs, taken from a patient treated with natalizumab. The CDR3 sequence is CASSLQGPSYNEQFF. In nucleotides, the CDR3 is TGCGCCAGCAGCTTGCAAGGGCCCTCCTACAATGAGCAGTTCTTC.